This TCR beta chain originates from a study of T cell changes during pregnancy in multiple sclerosis. The assay was immunoSEQ multiplex PCR, and TCRdb's table has in-frame clones only and misses some. In the table there are approximately 45,000 clones, over 85% of which are singletons. This sequence was found in a female donor with multiple sclerosis, enrolled in a pregnancy study. The specimen was CD4+ T cells from peripheral blood mononuclear cells, collected in the first trimester of pregnancy.

CDR3 nucleotides: TGTGCCAGTAGTATCATAGACAGGTTAAGCAATCAGCCCCAGCATTTT. Translating it yields CASSIIDRLSNQPQHF. This chain links TRBV19 with TRBJ1-5; a weak D match, TRBD1 (6 bases). The CDR3 length is 16 residues. V lost 3 bases to trimming and J lost 1 base, with 13 bases between them. Germline assignment: CDR1 LNHDA and CDR2 SQIVND (reference sequence). Variable domain in full (rest from reference TRBV19 and TRBJ1-5): DGGITQSPKYLFRKEGQNVTLSCEQNLNHDAMYWYRQDPGQGLRLIYYSQIVNDFQKGDIAEGYSVSREKKESFPLTVTSAQKNPTAFYLCASSIIDRLSNQPQHFGDGTRLSIL.